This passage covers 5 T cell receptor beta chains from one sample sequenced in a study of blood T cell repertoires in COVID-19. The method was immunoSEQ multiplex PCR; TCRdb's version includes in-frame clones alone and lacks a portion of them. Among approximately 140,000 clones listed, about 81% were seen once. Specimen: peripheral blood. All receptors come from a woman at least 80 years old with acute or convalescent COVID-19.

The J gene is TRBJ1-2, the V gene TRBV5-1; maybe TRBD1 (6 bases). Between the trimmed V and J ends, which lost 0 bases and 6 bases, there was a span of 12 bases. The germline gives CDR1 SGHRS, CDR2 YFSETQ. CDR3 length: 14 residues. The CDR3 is CASSLGGRGDGYTF. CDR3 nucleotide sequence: TGCGCCAGCAGCTTGGGAGGCAGGGGAGATGGCTACACCTTC.

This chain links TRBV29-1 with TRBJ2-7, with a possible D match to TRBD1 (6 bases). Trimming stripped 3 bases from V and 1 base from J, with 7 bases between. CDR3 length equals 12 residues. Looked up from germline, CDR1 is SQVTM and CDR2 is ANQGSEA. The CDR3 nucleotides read TGCAGCGTTGAGGACAGTTCCTACGAGCAGTACTTC. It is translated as CSVEDSSYEQYF.

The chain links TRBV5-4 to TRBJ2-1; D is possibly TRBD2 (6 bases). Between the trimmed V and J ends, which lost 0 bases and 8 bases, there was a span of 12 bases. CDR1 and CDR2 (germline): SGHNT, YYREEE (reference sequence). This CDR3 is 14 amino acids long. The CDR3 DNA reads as TGTGCCAGCAGCTTGGAAGGACTACGTCATGAGCAGTTCTTC. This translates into CASSLEGLRHEQFF.

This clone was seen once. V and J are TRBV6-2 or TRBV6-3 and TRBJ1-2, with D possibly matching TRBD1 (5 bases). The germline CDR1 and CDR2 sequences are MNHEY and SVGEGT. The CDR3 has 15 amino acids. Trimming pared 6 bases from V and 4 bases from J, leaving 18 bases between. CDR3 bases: TGTGCCAGCAGCTCCCCTCCCCGACAGTCCTATGGCTACACCTTC. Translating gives CASSSPPRQSYGYTF.

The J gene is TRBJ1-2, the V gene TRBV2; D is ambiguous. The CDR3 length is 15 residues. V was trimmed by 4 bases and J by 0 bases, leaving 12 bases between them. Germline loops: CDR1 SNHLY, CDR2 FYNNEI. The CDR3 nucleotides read TGTGCCAGCAGTGTCCTGAGGGAAGCTAACTATGGCTACACCTTC. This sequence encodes CASSVLREANYGYTF.